The clone carrying this T cell receptor beta chain was counted at least ten times. Antigen specificity is unknown. This specimen comes from a study of metastatic and nonmetastatic thyroid tumors. Across the whole study: The authors compared repertoires across blood and tumor or nodule tissue from malignant and benign thyroid patients. Study findings and constraints: Malignant tumors reportedly showed significantly higher TCR beta diversity than benign nodules in both blood and tumor.

CDR1 is SNHLY, CDR2 FYNNEI, per germline. CDR3 length: 18 residues. V lost 3 bases to trimming and J lost 7 bases; unmatched junction nucleotides: 11. In the original processing: CDR3 differences across clinicopathological groups were used to build a distant-metastasis classifier for papillary thyroid cancer. From the PCR reads, TCRdb re-called clones with MiXCR. The V and J calls shown here were made by TCRdb, not taken from the authors' results. The table has about 40,000 clones, around 17% seen once; the top ten hold approximately 3.9%. Every patient underwent thyroid surgery untreated. The V call is TRBV2, the J call TRBJ2-1, with TRBD2 identical over 14 bases. What was sequenced was blood. The sequence came from a female donor with papillary thyroid cancer or a benign thyroid nodule (not recorded which). Some clones in this sample may be carry-over from other donors' samples. The CDR3 DNA is TGTGCCAGCAGTGAGACTAGCGGGAGGGTCAATGCGGAAAATGAGCAGTTCTTC. Translating it yields CASSETSGRVNAENEQFF. Based on the CDR3 plus reference TRBV2 and TRBJ2-1, the full variable domain is EPEVTQTPSHQVTQMGQEVILRCVPISNHLYFYWYRQILGQKVEFLVSFYNNEISEKSEIFDDQFSVERPDGSNFTLKIRSTKLEDSAMYFCASSETSGRVNAENEQFFGPGTRLTVL.